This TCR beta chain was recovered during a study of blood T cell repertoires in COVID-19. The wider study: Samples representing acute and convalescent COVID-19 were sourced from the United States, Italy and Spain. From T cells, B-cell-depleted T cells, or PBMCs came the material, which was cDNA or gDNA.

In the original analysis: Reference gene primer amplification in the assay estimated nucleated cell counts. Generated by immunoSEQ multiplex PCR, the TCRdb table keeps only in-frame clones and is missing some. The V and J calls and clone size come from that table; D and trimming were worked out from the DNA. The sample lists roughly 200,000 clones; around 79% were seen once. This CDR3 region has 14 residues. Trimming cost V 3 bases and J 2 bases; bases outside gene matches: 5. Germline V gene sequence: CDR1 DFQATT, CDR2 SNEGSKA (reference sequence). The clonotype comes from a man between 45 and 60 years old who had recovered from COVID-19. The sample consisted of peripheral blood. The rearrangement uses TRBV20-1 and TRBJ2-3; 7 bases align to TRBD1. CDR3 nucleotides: TGCAGTGCTAGTAGGGGGCTTCCCACAGATACGCAGTATTTT. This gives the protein CSASRGLPTDTQYF.